This T cell receptor (beta chain) is drawn from a study of blood T cell repertoires in COVID-19. Study context: Sites across the United States, Italy and Spain contributed samples from acute and convalescent COVID-19. T cells, B-cell-depleted T cells, or PBMCs supplied cDNA or gDNA.

Study processing details: Estimates of nucleated cell counts were drawn from the amplification of reference gene primers. Repertoires were generated with immunoSEQ multiplex PCR, while TCRdb's copy carries only in-frame clones and drops some. V and J calls and clone size are as listed in that table; D and trimming were resolved from the DNA. The sample lists about 190,000 clones, 88% occurring once. CDR1 is SGHAT, CDR2 FQNNGV, per germline. This CDR3 region has 16 residues. The germline V and J ends were trimmed by 3 bases and 2 bases, with 16 bases remaining between them. This sequence was found in a man younger than 40 with acute or convalescent COVID-19. The sample was peripheral blood. The V gene is TRBV11-2, the J gene TRBJ1-1; perhaps TRBD1 as D (5 bases). The chain's CDR3 is CASSFLPFRANTEAFF. CDR3 sequence (DNA): TGTGCCAGCAGCTTCCTCCCTTTCAGGGCTAACACTGAAGCTTTCTTT.